The source of this T cell receptor (beta chain) is a study of Graves' ophthalmopathy and Graves' hyperthyroidism. This clonotype was observed many times. CDR1 and CDR2 (germline): DFQATT, SNEGSKA (reference sequence). CDR3 length: 14 residues. The ends lost 6 bases at V and 8 bases at J; junction bases unmatched: 8. The authors amplified TCR beta CDR3 regions, and they did so from RNA transcripts for repertoire sequencing. HTBI primers were used in a first-round RT-PCR, which preceded a second-round multiplex PCR. In TCRdb, the multiplex PCR reads were re-called with MiXCR into one record per CDR3 protein. Here the sample spans over a million distinct CDR3 sequences, about two fifths being singletons.

Sequencing was done on a sample of peripheral blood or thyroid tissue (not recorded which). This clonotype originated in an adult man with Graves' hyperthyroidism. The J gene is TRBJ1-6, the V gene TRBV20-1; TRBD1 aligns across 9 bases. CDR3: CSARPGQGYSPLHF. Written as DNA, the CDR3 is TGCAGTGCACGCCCTGGACAGGGGTATTCACCCCTCCACTTT.